The rows below give T cell receptor beta chains drawn from one sample of a study of blood T cell repertoires in COVID-19. Some clones are missing from TCRdb's copy, which holds only in-frame ones; the method was immunoSEQ multiplex PCR. The data show about 360,000 clones, around 87% seen once. The sequencing sample was made of PBMCs or T cells enriched from blood (not recorded which). The receptors were gathered from a man under 40 who had recovered from COVID-19. Each CDR3 is given with its conserved first and last residue. Fields, in order: clone size, V gene, D gene, J gene, CDR3 protein, CDR3 DNA. The D gene is left open where the match is weak. Clone size, where shown, is once, few, many, or a class for clones that have expanded.

clone_size: many
v_call: TRBV4-2
d_call: TRBD2
j_call: TRBJ2-2
cdr3_aa: CASSLGVLAGGPGTGELFF
cdr3_nt: TGTGCCAGCAGCCTAGGTGTGCTAGCGGGGGGGCCGGGCACCGGGGAGCTGTTTTTT

clone_size: -
v_call: TRBV30
d_call: TRBD1
j_call: TRBJ1-5
cdr3_aa: CAWSPPPGQGLPQHF
cdr3_nt: TGTGCCTGGAGCCCGCCGCCGGGACAGGGACTGCCCCAGCATTTT

clone_size: -
v_call: TRBV2
d_call: -
j_call: TRBJ1-5
cdr3_aa: CASLAVLNQPQHF
cdr3_nt: TGTGCCTCGTTGGCGGTACTCAATCAGCCCCAGCATTTT

clone_size: -
v_call: TRBV12-3/TRBV12-4
d_call: -
j_call: TRBJ1-1
cdr3_aa: CASRLVRDTEAFF
cdr3_nt: TGTGCCAGCAGGCTCGTCAGGGACACTGAAGCTTTCTTT

clone_size: -
v_call: TRBV5-5
d_call: -
j_call: TRBJ2-3
cdr3_aa: CASSLAPDTTDTQYF
cdr3_nt: TGTGCCAGCAGCTTGGCCCCAGATACCACAGATACGCAGTATTTT

clone_size: -
v_call: TRBV7-8
d_call: -
j_call: TRBJ1-4
cdr3_aa: CASSPRTSLGKLFF
cdr3_nt: TGTGCCAGCAGCCCTCGGACAAGCCTCGGAAAACTGTTTTTT

clone_size: -
v_call: TRBV28
d_call: TRBD1
j_call: TRBJ1-1
cdr3_aa: CASSLGQGTEAFF
cdr3_nt: TGTGCCAGCAGCCTGGGACAGGGGACTGAAGCTTTCTTT

clone_size: once
v_call: TRBV9
d_call: TRBD2
j_call: TRBJ2-7
cdr3_aa: CASSGGGTRGASYEQYF
cdr3_nt: TGTGCCAGCAGCGGTGGGGGGACTAGGGGCGCATCTTACGAGCAGTACTTC

clone_size: -
v_call: TRBV27
d_call: TRBD1
j_call: TRBJ1-6
cdr3_aa: CASRVRDRVNSPLHF
cdr3_nt: TGTGCCAGCAGGGTTCGGGACAGGGTTAATTCACCCCTCCACTTT

clone_size: few
v_call: TRBV11-1
d_call: -
j_call: TRBJ1-6
cdr3_aa: CASSSAADSPLHF
cdr3_nt: TGTGCCAGCAGCTCTGCTGCGGATTCACCCCTCCACTTT

clone_size: -
v_call: TRBV10-1
d_call: TRBD2
j_call: TRBJ2-2
cdr3_aa: CASSDPGGPPGELFF
cdr3_nt: TGCGCCAGCAGTGACCCGGGGGGGCCCCCCGGGGAGCTGTTTTTT

clone_size: -
v_call: TRBV5-1
d_call: TRBD1
j_call: TRBJ1-6
cdr3_aa: CASSTRTGLESSYNSPLHF
cdr3_nt: TGCGCCAGCAGCACGCGGACAGGCCTAGAAAGCTCCTATAATTCACCCCTCCACTTT

clone_size: -
v_call: TRBV5-1
d_call: -
j_call: TRBJ1-4
cdr3_aa: CASMGSPGDEKLFF
cdr3_nt: TGCGCCAGCATGGGTAGTCCGGGGGATGAAAAACTGTTTTTT

clone_size: -
v_call: TRBV3-1/TRBV3-2
d_call: -
j_call: TRBJ1-2
cdr3_aa: CASSLENPIAYGYTF
cdr3_nt: TGTGCCAGCAGCCTCGAGAATCCCATCGCCTATGGCTACACCTTC

clone_size: -
v_call: TRBV5-1
d_call: -
j_call: TRBJ1-1
cdr3_aa: CASRGINYTEAFF
cdr3_nt: TGCGCCAGCAGGGGCATCAACTACACTGAAGCTTTCTTT

clone_size: -
v_call: TRBV24-1
d_call: TRBD1
j_call: TRBJ2-2
cdr3_aa: CATSDPNRGGELFF
cdr3_nt: TGTGCCACCAGTGATCCAAACAGGGGCGGGGAGCTGTTTTTT

clone_size: -
v_call: TRBV7-2
d_call: -
j_call: TRBJ2-1
cdr3_aa: CASSLVGGLYNEQFF
cdr3_nt: TGTGCCAGCAGCTTAGTGGGGGGTCTGTACAATGAGCAGTTCTTC

clone_size: -
v_call: TRBV7-9
d_call: -
j_call: TRBJ1-4
cdr3_aa: CASSLSGITNEKLFF
cdr3_nt: TGTGCCAGCAGCTTGTCGGGGATAACTAATGAAAAACTGTTTTTT

clone_size: -
v_call: TRBV30
d_call: TRBD2
j_call: TRBJ2-1
cdr3_aa: CAWRTRGVWSYNEQFF
cdr3_nt: TGTGCCTGGAGAACACGGGGGGTATGGTCCTACAATGAGCAGTTCTTC

clone_size: -
v_call: TRBV18
d_call: -
j_call: TRBJ2-3
cdr3_aa: CASSRLVQSTDTQYF
cdr3_nt: TGTGCCAGCTCCCGGCTAGTCCAAAGCACAGATACGCAGTATTTT

clone_size: -
v_call: TRBV28
d_call: -
j_call: TRBJ1-3
cdr3_aa: CASSLFPQASGNTIYF
cdr3_nt: TGTGCCAGCAGTTTATTCCCTCAGGCCTCTGGAAACACCATATATTTT

clone_size: -
v_call: TRBV18
d_call: TRBD1
j_call: TRBJ1-5
cdr3_aa: CASSPGTGPNQPQHF
cdr3_nt: TGTGCCAGCTCACCTGGGACAGGGCCCAATCAGCCCCAGCATTTT

clone_size: -
v_call: TRBV7-8
d_call: TRBD1
j_call: TRBJ2-7
cdr3_aa: CASSSGTGPYEQYF
cdr3_nt: TGTGCCAGCAGCTCCGGGACAGGGCCTTACGAGCAGTACTTC

clone_size: -
v_call: TRBV19
d_call: -
j_call: TRBJ1-2
cdr3_aa: CASSIGGGNYGYTF
cdr3_nt: TGTGCCAGTAGTATAGGAGGGGGAAACTATGGCTACACCTTC

clone_size: -
v_call: TRBV6-2/TRBV6-3
d_call: -
j_call: TRBJ1-1
cdr3_aa: CASSHSPGNTEAFF
cdr3_nt: TGTGCCAGCAGCCATAGCCCCGGGAACACTGAAGCTTTCTTT

clone_size: -
v_call: TRBV9
d_call: -
j_call: TRBJ1-2
cdr3_aa: CASSLTPFYGYTF
cdr3_nt: TGTGCCAGCAGCCTAACCCCTTTTTATGGCTACACCTTC

clone_size: -
v_call: TRBV19
d_call: -
j_call: TRBJ1-1
cdr3_aa: CASSDQGARTEAFF
cdr3_nt: TGTGCCAGTAGTGACCAAGGGGCCCGCACTGAAGCTTTCTTT

clone_size: -
v_call: TRBV18
d_call: TRBD2
j_call: TRBJ2-3
cdr3_aa: CASSPVSGGLSADTQYF
cdr3_nt: TGTGCCAGCTCACCAGTTAGCGGGGGCCTATCCGCAGATACGCAGTATTTT